This T cell receptor (beta chain) came from a study of OX40 agonist ivuxolimab in advanced cancers. Overall study: The dose-escalation cohort had hepatocellular carcinoma, melanoma, renal cell or head and neck cancer. Findings of the study overall: Expanded clones belonging to CD8+ T cells outnumbered, on average, those of CD4+.

The germline V gene has CDR1 MNHNS and CDR2 SASEGT. Trimming shortened V by 5 bases and J by 7 bases, and 12 bases separated the two germline ends. The CDR3 sequence is 13 residues long. Sequencing was performed with immunoSEQ multiplex PCR; in TCRdb, only in-frame clones are kept and a portion is missing. Of 90,000 to 120,000 clones detected, approximately 90% appear once; the ten largest clones hold 0.31%. As for this clone: Its specificity is unknown.

No patient had autoimmune disease or received systemic immunosuppression. Blood sampling took place at baseline, cycle 4 day 1, and cycle 7 day 1. The sequencing used CD4+ or CD8+ T cells sorted from blood, collected in a trial of the OX40 agonist ivuxolimab. The V and J genes are TRBV6-1 and TRBJ2-4; D gene unclear. This sequence was found in an adult with an advanced solid tumor such as melanoma, head and neck, liver or kidney cancer. CDR3 coding DNA: TGTGCCAGCAGTCCTTTTGGCGCGAACATTCAGTACTTC. Its translation: CASSPFGANIQYF.